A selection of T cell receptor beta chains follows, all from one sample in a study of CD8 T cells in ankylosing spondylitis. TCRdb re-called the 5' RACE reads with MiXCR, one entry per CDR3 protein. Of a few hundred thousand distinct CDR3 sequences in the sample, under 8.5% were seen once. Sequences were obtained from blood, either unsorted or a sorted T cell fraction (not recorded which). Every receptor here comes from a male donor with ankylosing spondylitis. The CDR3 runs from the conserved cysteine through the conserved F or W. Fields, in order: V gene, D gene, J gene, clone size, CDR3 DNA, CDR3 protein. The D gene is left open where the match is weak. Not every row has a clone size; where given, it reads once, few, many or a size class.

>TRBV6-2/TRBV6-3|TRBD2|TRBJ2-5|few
TGTGCCAGCAGTCCCGATCTAGCGGGGAAAGAGACCCAGTACTTC
CASSPDLAGKETQYF
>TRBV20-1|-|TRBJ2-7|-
TGCAGTGCTAGCCCCGGGGTAGCGCTCTCCTACGAGCAGTACTTC
CSASPGVALSYEQYF
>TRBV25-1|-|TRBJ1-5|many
TGTGCCAGCAGTGAAGGGGGGCTGACCCATCAGCCCCAGCATTTT
CASSEGGLTHQPQHF
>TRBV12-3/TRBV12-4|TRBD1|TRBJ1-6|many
TGTGCCAGCAGCTCGAGAGGGACAGGGAATTCACCCCTCCACTTT
CASSSRGTGNSPLHF
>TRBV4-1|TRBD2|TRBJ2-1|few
TGCGCCAGCAGCCAAGAGACTAGCGGGGCCGAGCAGTTCTTC
CASSQETSGAEQFF
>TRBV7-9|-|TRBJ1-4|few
TGTGCCAGCAGCTCGACCAGGACCTCTAATGAAAAACTGTTTTTT
CASSSTRTSNEKLFF
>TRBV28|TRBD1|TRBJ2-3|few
TGTGCCAGCAGTACCCCCCGGACAGGGAAAATGGGCACAGATACGCAGTATTTT
CASSTPRTGKMGTDTQYF
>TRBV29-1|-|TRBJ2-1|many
TGCAGCGTTGGGGGGGCCAGGGGTACGTACAATGAGCAGTTCTTC
CSVGGARGTYNEQFF
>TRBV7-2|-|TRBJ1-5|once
TGTGCCAGCAGCCCAGCAGGTCAGCCCCAGCATTTT
CASSPAGQPQHF
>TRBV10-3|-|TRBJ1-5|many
TGTGCCATCAGTGACATGGCGGGCAATCAGCCCCAGCATTTT
CAISDMAGNQPQHF
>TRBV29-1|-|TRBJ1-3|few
TGCAGCGTGTACATTAACTCTGGAAACACCATATATTTT
CSVYINSGNTIYF
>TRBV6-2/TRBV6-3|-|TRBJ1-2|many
TGTGCCAGCAGGACAACGGGCGATGGCTACACCTTC
CASRTTGDGYTF
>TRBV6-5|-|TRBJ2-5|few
TGTGCCAGCAGTTACTCGAATGGGGATTGGGAGACCCAGTACTTC
CASSYSNGDWETQYF
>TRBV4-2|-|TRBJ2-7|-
TGTGCCAGCAGCCAAGAGGAACGGGTCGAGCAGTACTTC
CASSQEERVEQYF
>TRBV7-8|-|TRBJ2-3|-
TGTGCCAGCAGCTTTACGCAGGCGGCGCAGTATTTT
CASSFTQAAQYF
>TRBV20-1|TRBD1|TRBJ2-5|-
TGCAGTGCTTTTCAGGGGGACAGGGGGCCTGAGACCCAGTACTTC
CSAFQGDRGPETQYF
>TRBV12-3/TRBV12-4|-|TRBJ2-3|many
TGTGCCAGCAGTTTATTCGAAACAGATACGCAGTATTTT
CASSLFETDTQYF
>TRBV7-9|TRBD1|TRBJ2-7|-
TGTGCCAGCAGCGGGACAGCTAGCTCCTACGAGCAGTACTTC
CASSGTASSYEQYF
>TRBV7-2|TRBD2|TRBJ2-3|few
TGTGCCAGCAGGTTAACGGGGACTAGCGGGAGTGGGGATACGCAGTATTTT
CASRLTGTSGSGDTQYF
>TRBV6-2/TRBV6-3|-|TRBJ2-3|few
TGTGCCAGCCTTAGCTCAGTGACCCGCACAGATACGCAGTATTTT
CASLSSVTRTDTQYF
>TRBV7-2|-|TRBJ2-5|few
TGTGCCAGCAGCTTAGCGAGAGGGAAATACCAAGAGACCCAGTACTTC
CASSLARGKYQETQYF
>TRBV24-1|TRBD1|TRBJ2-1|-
TGTGCCACCAGTGATTTGGGGGGACAGGGGGGCTCTGGTGAGCAGTTCTTC
CATSDLGGQGGSGEQFF
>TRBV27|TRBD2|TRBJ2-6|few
TGTGCCAGCAGTCAGAGCGGGAGCTACTCTGGGGCCAACGTCCTGACTTTC
CASSQSGSYSGANVLTF
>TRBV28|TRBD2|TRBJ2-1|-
TGTGCCAGCCGAATCCGGCTAGCGGGAGGATATGAGCAGTTCTTC
CASRIRLAGGYEQFF
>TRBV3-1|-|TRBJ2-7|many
TGTGCCAGCAGCCAAAATCCGGGACCCAGCTACGAGCAGTACTTC
CASSQNPGPSYEQYF
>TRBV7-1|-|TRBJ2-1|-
TGTGCCAGCAGCTCAACGGGGCTCCGGAGAAACCCCATCCAAGTTACGTACTATGAGCAGTTCTTC
CASSSTGLRRNPIQVTYYEQFF
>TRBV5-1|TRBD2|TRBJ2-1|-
TGCGCCAGCAGCTTCCCGGGACTAGGGGACAATGAGCAGTTCTTC
CASSFPGLGDNEQFF
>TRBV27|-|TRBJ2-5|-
TGTGCCAGCAGTTTAATGGGGGCCGGAGAGACCCAGTACTTC
CASSLMGAGETQYF
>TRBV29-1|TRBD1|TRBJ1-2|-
TGCAGCGACGGACAGGGAGACTATGGCTACACCTTC
CSDGQGDYGYTF
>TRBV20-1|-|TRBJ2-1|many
TGCAGTGCTAGAGCCTACAATGAGCAGTTCTTC
CSARAYNEQFF
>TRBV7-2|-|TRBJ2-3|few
TGTGCCAGCAGACAATTCGGGGAGCCGACAGATACGCAGTATTTT
CASRQFGEPTDTQYF
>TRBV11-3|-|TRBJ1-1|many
TGTGCCAGCAGCCTAGGCCACAGGGTTGCTGAAGCTTTCTTT
CASSLGHRVAEAFF
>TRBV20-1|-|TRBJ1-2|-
TGCAGTGCCCCCGACCCGGGTAACTATGGCTACACCTTC
CSAPDPGNYGYTF
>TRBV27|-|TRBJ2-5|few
TGTGCCAGCAGTTTCACCAGGGACGGGACCCAGTACTTC
CASSFTRDGTQYF
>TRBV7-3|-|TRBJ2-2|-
TGTGCCAGCAGCTTACCTTCGACCTCGGGGGCCACCGGGGAGCTGTTTTTT
CASSLPSTSGATGELFF
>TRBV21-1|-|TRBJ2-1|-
TGTGCCAGCAGCAAGATTTGGATCCGACTAGCGGATTACAATGAGCAGTTCTTC
CASSKIWIRLADYNEQFF
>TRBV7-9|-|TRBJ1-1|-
TGTGCCAGCAGCTTAGAGCCCTCACTGAACACTGAAGCTTTCTTT
CASSLEPSLNTEAFF
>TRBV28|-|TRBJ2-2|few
TGTGCCAGCAGTTTATTAATGGCCGACACCGGGGAGCTGTTTTTT
CASSLLMADTGELFF
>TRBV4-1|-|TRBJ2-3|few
TGCGCCAGCAGCCAAGATATGGCGCCAGATACGCAGTATTTT
CASSQDMAPDTQYF
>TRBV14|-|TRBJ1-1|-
TGTGCCAGCAACCCTTTCAGGGGTCAGGGCACTGAAGCTTTCTTT
CASNPFRGQGTEAFF
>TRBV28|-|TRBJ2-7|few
TGTGCCAGCAGCTCCCCCGCGGGGTGGAGATACGAGCAGTACTTC
CASSSPAGWRYEQYF
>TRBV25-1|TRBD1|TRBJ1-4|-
TGTGCCAGCAGTGACTTAGGGGGACAGGATGAAAAACTGTTTTTT
CASSDLGGQDEKLFF
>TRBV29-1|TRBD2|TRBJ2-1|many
TGCAGCGTTGAAGGGGGAGCGGGACCAGGTATTGAGCAGTTCTTC
CSVEGGAGPGIEQFF
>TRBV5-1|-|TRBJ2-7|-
TGCGCCAGCAGCTTGGTTCAACAGGGTGCCTACGAGCAGTACTTC
CASSLVQQGAYEQYF
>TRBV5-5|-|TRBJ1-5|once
TGTGCCAGCAGCTTGACAGTTTACAATCAGCCCCAGCATTTT
CASSLTVYNQPQHF
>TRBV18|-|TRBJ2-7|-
TGTGCCAGCTCCGCCCGGGGGGCGCAGGACGAGCAGTACTTC
CASSARGAQDEQYF
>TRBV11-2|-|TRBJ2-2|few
TGTGCCAGCAGCATCTCCCCCGGATGGAACAGAATTGGAAACACCGGGGAGCTGTTTTTT
CASSISPGWNRIGNTGELFF
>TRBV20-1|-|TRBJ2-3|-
TGCAGCACGACCGGGCCCGCTCAAGATACGCAGTATTTT
CSTTGPAQDTQYF
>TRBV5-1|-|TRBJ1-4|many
TGCGCCAGCGGGGCTGGAGATAATGAAAAACTGTTTTTT
CASGAGDNEKLFF
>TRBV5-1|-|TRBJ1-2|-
TGCGCCAGCAGCTTCTTAGAAGACGGAAGCGGCTACACCTTC
CASSFLEDGSGYTF
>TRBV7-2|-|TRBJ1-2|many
TGTGCCAGCAGCTTACCATCTCCAGGGACGGTCGGCTACACCTTC
CASSLPSPGTVGYTF
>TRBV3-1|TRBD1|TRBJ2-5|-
TGTGCCAGCAGCCAAACCTGGGACAGGGGCCAAGAGACCCAGTACTTC
CASSQTWDRGQETQYF
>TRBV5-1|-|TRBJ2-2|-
TGCGCCAGCAGCTTACCACCGGGCACCGGGGAGCTGTTTTTT
CASSLPPGTGELFF
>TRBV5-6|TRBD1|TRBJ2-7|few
TGTGCCAGCAGCTCCCGGGACAGGGCCTACGAGCAGTACTTC
CASSSRDRAYEQYF
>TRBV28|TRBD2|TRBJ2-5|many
TGTGCCAGCAGTTCCCAGCCGACTAGCGGAGTTCAAGAGACCCAGTACTTC
CASSSQPTSGVQETQYF
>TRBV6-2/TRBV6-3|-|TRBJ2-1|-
TGTGCCAGCTTTTCGGACCTAATCCGGGGTGAGCAGTTCTTC
CASFSDLIRGEQFF
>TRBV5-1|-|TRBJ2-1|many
TGCGCCAGCATTAGTGAGGGCCACAATGAGCAGTTCTTC
CASISEGHNEQFF
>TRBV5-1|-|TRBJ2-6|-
TGCGCCAGCAGCTTCCTGGGTACTAGCTCTGGGGCCAACGTCCTGACTTTC
CASSFLGTSSGANVLTF
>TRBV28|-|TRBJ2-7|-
TGTGCCAGCAGTTTATCAGCCGCCGGCATCCCCATCCCCTACGAGCAGTACTTC
CASSLSAAGIPIPYEQYF
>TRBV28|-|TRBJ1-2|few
TGTGCCAGCAGTTTTCGAGACCTGGGCTACACCTTC
CASSFRDLGYTF